Listed here are 17 T cell receptor beta chains from one sample, sequenced in a study of CD8+ T cells in alopecia areata (dated by TCRdb to between 2018 and 2020). The method was the immunoSEQ multiplex PCR assay. To provide template for TCR sequencing, every sample had RNA extracted and reverse transcribed into cDNA. TCRdb provides this immuneACCESS table in a form limited to in-frame rearrangements. Some clones are lacking; in checked studies, under half of them reflect an unresolved V gene, and why the rest are absent is not known. The sample table lists about 88,000 clones, 44% of them with a count of one. The ten largest clones represent 18% of the sample. The meaning of the sample's time point label: 20 to 30 weeks on oral tofacitinib. This specimen's treatment or condition label, per the study, means: oral pan-JAK inhibitor, 5-10 mg twice daily. Sequenced here: CD8+ T cells sorted from blood, sampled at week 24, from a patient treated with tofacitinib. Source of these receptors: a human donor with alopecia areata.

This clone was observed a single time. V and J are TRBV19 and TRBJ1-1, with 9 bases matching TRBD1. There are 15 residues in the CDR3. The trim removed 4 bases at V and 5 bases at J, leaving 8 bases unmatched. Germline CDR1 and CDR2: LNHDA and SQIVND (reference sequence). The CDR3 DNA reads as TGTGCCAGTAGTAAAGGACAGGGGATTTTAACTGAAGCTTTCTTT. It encodes CASSKGQGILTEAFF.

The sample holds a few counts of this clone. The chain links TRBV6-5 to TRBJ1-5; D is unclear. The CDR3 consists of 13 residues. CDR1 MNHEY and CDR2 SVGAGI come from the germline V gene. Trimming shortened V by 2 bases and J by 6 bases, and 8 bases separated the two germline ends. The DNA for the CDR3 is TGTGCCAGCAGTTACGACTCAGGTCAGCCCCAGCATTTT. It is translated as CASSYDSGQPQHF.

There are a few counts of this clone. The J gene is TRBJ1-5, the V gene TRBV27; possible D gene TRBD1, 5 bases. Germline V CDR1 and CDR2: MNHEY, SMNVEV (reference sequence). The CDR3 runs to 17 residues. Trimming left V 0 bases short and J 4 bases short, with 16 bases between. The CDR3 loop reads CASSLSNPGGGNQPQHF. The CDR3 region has the DNA TGTGCCAGCAGTTTATCGAACCCGGGGGGGGGAAATCAGCCCCAGCATTTT.

This clone was recorded a few times. The genes are TRBV7-6 and TRBJ2-7; TRBD2 agrees at 10 bases. This CDR3 has 13 residues. The V segment lost 5 bases and the J segment 13 bases; nucleotides outside the gene matches: 11. CDR1 is SGHVS and CDR2 is FNYEAQ in the germline V gene. CDR3 in amino acids: CASSPHPLAGVYF. CDR3 coding DNA: TGTGCCAGCAGCCCACATCCCCTAGCGGGAGTATACTTC.

V usage is TRBV4-1 and J usage is TRBJ1-1; 10 bases are a match to TRBD1. CDR3 length: 15 amino acids. V lost 4 bases, J lost 6 bases, and 8 bases stayed unmatched. Looked up from germline, CDR1 is MGHRA and CDR2 is YSYEKL. Written as DNA, the CDR3 is TGCGCCAGCAGCCGGGGGGACAGGGGTGCCCCTGAAGCTTTCTTT. Its protein is CASSRGDRGAPEAFF.

This chain connects TRBV4-3 to TRBJ2-5; 9 bases agree with TRBD2. The CDR3 has 17 residues. Germline V CDR1 and CDR2: LGHNA, YSLEER. With V trimmed by 0 bases and J by 5 bases, 10 bases remained unmatched. The CDR3 is CASSQERVGGRGETQYF. The CDR3 DNA is TGCGCCAGCAGCCAAGAAAGGGTCGGCGGGAGGGGCGAGACCCAGTACTTC.

The chain joins TRBV29-1 to TRBJ2-2, with D unclear. V dropped 4 bases and J dropped 5 bases, with 5 bases sitting between them. Germline values: CDR1 SQVTM, CDR2 ANQGSEA. The CDR3 consists of 11 residues. CDR3 region: CSVGGTGELFF. The DNA of the CDR3 is TGCAGCGTTGGAGGAACCGGGGAGCTGTTTTTT.

This chain links TRBV9 with TRBJ2-3; D gene ambiguous. The CDR3 has 12 residues. V shed 4 bases and J shed 1 base, with 4 bases lying between them. CDR1 and CDR2 (germline): SGDLS, YYNGEE. The chain's CDR3 is CASSSRTDTQYF. CDR3 nucleotide sequence: TGTGCCAGCAGCTCCCGCACAGATACGCAGTATTTT.

CDR3 amino acids: CASIGGSSYNEQFF. The CDR3 nucleotides read TGTGCCAGTATTGGGGGAAGCTCCTACAATGAGCAGTTCTTC. The chain carries TRBV19 and TRBJ2-1, with D tentatively TRBD1 or TRBD2 (5 bases each). The CDR3 has 14 residues. V shed 7 bases and J shed 0 bases, with 10 bases lying between them. Germline assignment: CDR1 LNHDA and CDR2 SQIVND (reference sequence).

CDR3 residues: CSVEGITDGGAYEQYF. The CDR3 nucleotides are TGCAGCGTTGAGGGTATCACCGACGGAGGAGCCTACGAGCAGTACTTC. The chain has TRBV29-1 and TRBJ2-7, with D possibly matching TRBD2 (5 bases). From germline, CDR1 is SQVTM and CDR2 ANQGSEA. The CDR3 consists of 16 residues. V was cut by 3 bases and J by 2 bases, with 20 bases left in between.

The rearrangement joins TRBV11-2 to TRBJ2-1; the D is unclear. Germline-derived CDR1 and CDR2 are SGHAT and FQNNGV. V lost 1 base, J lost 0 bases, and 7 bases lay in between. CDR3 length equals 15 residues. The CDR3 sequence is CASSLARGSYNEQFF. CDR3 bases: TGTGCCAGCAGCTTAGCTAGAGGCTCCTACAATGAGCAGTTCTTC.

This clone was observed a handful of times. V usage is TRBV29-1 and J usage is TRBJ1-2; weak D call: TRBD1 (5 bases). V was shortened by 5 bases and J by 3 bases, with 10 bases between the two germline ends. The CDR3 loop spans 12 amino acids. The V gene's germline CDR1 is SQVTM and CDR2 ANQGSEA. The CDR3 spells CSVMTEDYGYTF. The CDR3 DNA is TGCAGCGTTATGACAGAGGACTATGGCTACACCTTC.

This clone is medium-sized. J is TRBJ1-5 and V is TRBV28, with D hard to call. Germline CDR1 MDHEN, CDR2 SYDVKM. The CDR3 is 15 amino acids. Between the trimmed V and J ends, which lost 6 bases and 7 bases, there was a span of 19 bases. As DNA, the CDR3 is TGTGCCAGCAGACCGGACCTACCAATGCGGCAGCCCCAGCATTTT. This encodes CASRPDLPMRQPQHF.

The chain is built from TRBV11-2 and TRBJ2-5, with 7 nucleotides matching TRBD2. The CDR3 consists of 14 residues. CDR1 is SGHAT, CDR2 FQNNGV, per germline. V dropped 3 bases and J dropped 4; count of bases not matched to a gene: 5. In nucleotides, the CDR3 is TGTGCCAGCAGCTTTGGCGGGAGATCAGAGACCCAGTACTTC. Translating gives CASSFGGRSETQYF.

This sequence joins TRBV27 and TRBJ1-2; the D is unclear. The CDR3 spans 13 residues. CDR1 and CDR2 (germline): MNHEY, SMNVEV (reference sequence). V was pared by 2 bases and J by 8 bases, with 12 bases between. The CDR3 DNA is TGTGCCAGCAGTTTAGGTCGAAGAAGCGGCTACACCTTC. Protein: CASSLGRRSGYTF.

The gene calls are TRBV6-5 and TRBJ2-1; D possibly corresponds to TRBD2 (6 bases). The CDR3 contains 15 residues. V lost 0 bases, J lost 3 bases, and 9 bases lay in between. The germline V gene encodes CDR1 MNHEY and CDR2 SVGAGI. The CDR3 here is CASSYSEGNYNEQFF. DNA of the CDR3: TGTGCCAGCAGTTACTCGGAGGGGAACTACAATGAGCAGTTCTTC.

V gene TRBV2 combines with J gene TRBJ2-3; D gene unclear. Looked up from germline, CDR1 is SNHLY and CDR2 is FYNNEI. Trimming removed 6 bases from V and 3 bases from J, with 13 bases in between. The CDR3 runs to 14 residues. The CDR3 nucleotides are TGTGCCAGCAGCCCGTCAGGTGTGACAGATACGCAGTATTTT. It yields the protein CASSPSGVTDTQYF.